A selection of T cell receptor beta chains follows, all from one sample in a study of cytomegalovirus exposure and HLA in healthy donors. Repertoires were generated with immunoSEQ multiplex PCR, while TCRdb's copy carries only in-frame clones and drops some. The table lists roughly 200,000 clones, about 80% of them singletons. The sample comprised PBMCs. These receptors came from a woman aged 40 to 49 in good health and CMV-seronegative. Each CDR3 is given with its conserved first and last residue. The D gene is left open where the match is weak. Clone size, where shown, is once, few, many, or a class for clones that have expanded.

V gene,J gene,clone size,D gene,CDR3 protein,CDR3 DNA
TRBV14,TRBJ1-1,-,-,CASSGMAVPGSRRSNTEAFF,TGTGCCAGCAGTGGCATGGCGGTCCCGGGATCCCGGCGGAGTAACACTGAAGCTTTCTTT
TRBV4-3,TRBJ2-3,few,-,CASSPSPQGLGTDTQYF,TGCGCCAGCAGCCCAAGTCCTCAGGGGTTAGGCACAGATACGCAGTATTTT
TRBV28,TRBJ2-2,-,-,CASSGGARGTGELFF,TGTGCCAGCAGTGGTGGGGCGCGCGGCACCGGGGAGCTGTTTTTT
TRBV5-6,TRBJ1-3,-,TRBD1,CASRQTGTGSGNTIYF,TGTGCCAGCAGACAAACCGGGACAGGGTCAGGAAACACCATATATTTT
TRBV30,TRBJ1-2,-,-,CAWSVGDYYGYPF,TGTGCCTGGAGCGTAGGGGACTACTATGGCTACCCCTTC
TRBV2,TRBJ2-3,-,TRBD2,CANRGLAGISDTQYF,TGTGCCAATAGAGGACTAGCGGGGATTTCAGATACGCAGTATTTT
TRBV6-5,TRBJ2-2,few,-,CASSGGFTGELFF,TGTGCCAGCAGTGGAGGGTTCACCGGGGAGCTGTTTTTT
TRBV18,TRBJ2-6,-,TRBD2,CASSPLAGVTGANVLTF,TGTGCCAGCTCACCACTAGCGGGGGTCACTGGGGCCAACGTCCTGACTTTC
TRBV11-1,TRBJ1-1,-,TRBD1,CASSSRTPGGWKNTEAFF,TGTGCCAGCAGCTCCCGAACACCAGGGGGTTGGAAGAACACTGAAGCTTTCTTT
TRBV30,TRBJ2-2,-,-,CVLAGDTNTGELFF,TGTGTCCTTGCGGGGGACACAAACACCGGGGAGCTGTTTTTT
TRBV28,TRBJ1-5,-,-,CASSPSLGDQPQHF,TGTGCCAGCAGTCCTTCCTTGGGAGATCAGCCCCAGCATTTT
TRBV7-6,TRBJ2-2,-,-,CASSLAGEGVGGELFF,TGTGCCAGCAGCTTAGCAGGGGAGGGGGTCGGCGGGGAGCTGTTTTTT
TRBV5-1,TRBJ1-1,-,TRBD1,CASSLGSGQGATEAFF,TGCGCCAGCAGCTTGGGATCCGGACAGGGGGCCACTGAAGCTTTCTTT
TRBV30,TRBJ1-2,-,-,CAWSVTGREVYGYTF,TGTGCCTGGAGTGTAACGGGACGGGAGGTCTATGGCTACACCTTC
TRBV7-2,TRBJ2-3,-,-,CASSLAPSTDTQYF,TGTGCCAGCAGCTTGGCTCCCTCCACAGATACGCAGTATTTT
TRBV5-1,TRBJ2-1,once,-,CASSLPVGGEQFF,TGCGCCAGCAGCTTGCCCGTCGGTGGTGAGCAGTTCTTC
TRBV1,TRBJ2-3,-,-,CTSSQEGGRGGGSDTQYF,TGCACCAGCAGCCAAGAGGGTGGGCGCGGCGGGGGGTCCGATACGCAGTATTTT
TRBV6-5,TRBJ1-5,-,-,CASKESGGNQPQHF,TGTGCCAGCAAGGAGTCGGGGGGCAATCAGCCCCAGCATTTT
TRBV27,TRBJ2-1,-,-,CASSLSPGQPGEQFF,TGTGCCAGCAGTTTATCGCCCGGACAGCCTGGAGAGCAGTTCTTC
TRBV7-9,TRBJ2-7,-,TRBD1,CASSPTGTGAGYEQYF,TGTGCCAGCAGCCCCACAGGGACAGGGGCAGGCTACGAGCAGTACTTC
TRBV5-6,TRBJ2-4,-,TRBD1,CASSLDRDYGKNIQYF,TGTGCCAGCAGCCTGGACAGGGATTATGGCAAAAACATTCAGTACTTC
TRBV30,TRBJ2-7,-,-,CAWPEARDEQYF,TGTGCCTGGCCGGAGGCGAGGGACGAGCAGTACTTC
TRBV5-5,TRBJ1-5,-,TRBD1,CASSMDRSDQPQHF,TGTGCCAGCAGCATGGACAGGTCTGATCAGCCCCAGCATTTT
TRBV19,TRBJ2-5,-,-,CASREQETQYF,TGTGCCAGTCGGGAACAAGAGACCCAGTACTTC
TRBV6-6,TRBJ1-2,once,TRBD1,CASSQDRGPNYGYTF,TGTGCCAGCAGTCAGGACAGGGGGCCTAACTATGGCTACACCTTC
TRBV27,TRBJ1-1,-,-,CASSFYSEHTEAFF,TGTGCCAGCAGTTTTTATTCCGAGCACACTGAAGCTTTCTTT
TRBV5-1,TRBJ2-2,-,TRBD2,CASSLAGGPAGELFF,TGCGCCAGCAGCTTAGCGGGGGGGCCGGCCGGGGAGCTGTTTTTT
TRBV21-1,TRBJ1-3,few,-,CASSKKTGANTIYF,TGTGCCAGCAGCAAGAAAACAGGGGCTAACACCATATATTTT
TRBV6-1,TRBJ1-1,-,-,CASSEAHWGGTEAFF,TGTGCCAGCAGTGAAGCGCATTGGGGCGGCACTGAAGCTTTCTTT
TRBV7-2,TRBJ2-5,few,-,CASSYDSSQETQYF,TGTGCCAGCAGCTATGACAGCTCCCAAGAGACCCAGTACTTC
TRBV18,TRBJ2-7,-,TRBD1,CASSPDDRVGSYEQYF,TGTGCCAGCTCACCAGATGACAGGGTCGGCTCCTACGAGCAGTACTTC
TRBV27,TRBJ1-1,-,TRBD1,CASSLSTGGFTEAFF,TGTGCCAGCAGTTTAAGTACAGGGGGTTTTACTGAAGCTTTCTTT
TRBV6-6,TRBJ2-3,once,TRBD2,CASWSSGGAGTDTQYF,TGTGCCAGTTGGTCTAGCGGGGGGGCGGGCACAGATACGCAGTATTTT
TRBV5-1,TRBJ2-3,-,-,CASSFDPNTDTQYF,TGCGCCAGCAGCTTCGATCCTAACACAGATACGCAGTATTTT
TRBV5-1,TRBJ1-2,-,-,CASSLEAPQVGYTF,TGCGCCAGCAGCTTGGAAGCCCCCCAGGTTGGCTACACCTTC
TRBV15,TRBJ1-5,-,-,CATSRPTGTNQPQHF,TGTGCCACCAGCAGACCGACAGGTACCAATCAGCCCCAGCATTTT
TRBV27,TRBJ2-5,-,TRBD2,CASSLFGLGVRETQYF,TGTGCCAGCAGTTTATTCGGACTAGGAGTCCGGGAGACCCAGTACTTC
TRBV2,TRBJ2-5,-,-,CASGGTEKETQYF,TGTGCCAGCGGAGGGACGGAGAAAGAGACCCAGTACTTC
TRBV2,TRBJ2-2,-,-,CASSPLAGRNTGELFF,TGTGCCAGCAGCCCCTTGGCGGGTCGTAACACCGGGGAGCTGTTTTTT
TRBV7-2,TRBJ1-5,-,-,CASSYGGSNQPQHF,TGTGCCAGCAGCTACGGGGGTTCCAATCAGCCCCAGCATTTT
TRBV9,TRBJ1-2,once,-,CASSVNSANYGYTF,TGTGCCAGCAGCGTAAACAGTGCTAACTATGGCTACACCTTC
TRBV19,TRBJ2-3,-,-,CASSIWSARSTDTQYF,TGTGCCAGTAGTATTTGGTCGGCCAGGAGCACAGATACGCAGTATTTT
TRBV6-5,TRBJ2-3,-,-,CASSYSRGADTQYF,TGTGCCAGCAGTTACTCCAGGGGCGCAGATACGCAGTATTTT
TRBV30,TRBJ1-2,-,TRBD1,CAWSVLSGGGYTF,TGTGCCTGGAGTGTACTGTCAGGGGGTGGCTACACCTTC
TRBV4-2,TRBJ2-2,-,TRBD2,CASSHGLAGDGGELFF,TGTGCCAGCAGCCATGGACTAGCGGGGGATGGCGGGGAGCTGTTTTTT
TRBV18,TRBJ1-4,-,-,CASSPWGDEKLFF,TGTGCCAGCTCACCTTGGGGAGATGAAAAACTGTTTTTT
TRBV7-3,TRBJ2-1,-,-,CASSLQEASYNEQFF,TGTGCCAGCAGCTTACAGGAGGCCTCCTACAATGAGCAGTTCTTC
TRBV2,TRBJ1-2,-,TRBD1,CASSAQGADYGYTF,TGTGCCAGCAGTGCCCAGGGGGCAGACTATGGCTACACCTTC
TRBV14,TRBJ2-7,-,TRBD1,CASSQRTGLGSYEQYF,TGTGCCAGCAGCCAGAGGACAGGGTTAGGCTCCTACGAGCAGTACTTC
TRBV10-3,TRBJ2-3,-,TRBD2,CAIRSTSGGLGTDTQYF,TGTGCCATCAGGAGTACTAGCGGGGGTTTAGGCACAGATACGCAGTATTTT
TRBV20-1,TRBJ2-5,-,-,CSANPQETQYF,TGCAGTGCTAATCCGCAGGAGACCCAGTACTTC
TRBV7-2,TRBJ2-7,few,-,CASSLSGFEGSYEQYF,TGTGCCAGCAGCTTATCAGGGTTTGAAGGTTCCTACGAGCAGTACTTC
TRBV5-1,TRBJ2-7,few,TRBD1,CASSPGQGETQYF,TGCGCCAGCAGCCCGGGACAGGGCGAAACACAGTACTTC
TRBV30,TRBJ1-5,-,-,CAWSPVGLSNQPQHF,TGTGCCTGGAGCCCAGTCGGGTTGAGCAATCAGCCCCAGCATTTT
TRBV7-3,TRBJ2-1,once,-,CASSLGLDNEQFF,TGTGCCAGCAGCTTAGGGCTCGACAATGAGCAGTTCTTC